The 31 T cell receptor beta chains listed next were all sequenced from one sample in a study of OX40 agonist ivuxolimab in advanced cancers. Profiled with immunoSEQ multiplex PCR; TCRdb holds only in-frame clones, not every one. The table has 70,000 or so clones, 75% to 90% seen once. The specimen comprised CD4+ or CD8+ T cells sorted from blood, sampled in a trial of the OX40 agonist ivuxolimab. The receptors were sampled from an adult with an advanced solid tumor such as melanoma, head and neck, liver or kidney cancer.

The chain links TRBV11-2 to TRBJ2-7; D might be TRBD1 (5 bases). Germline V CDR1 and CDR2: SGHAT, FQNNGV. V was trimmed by 1 base and J by 1 base, leaving 11 bases between them. This CDR3 region has 15 residues. The CDR3 DNA is TGTGCCAGCAGCTTAGTGGACACCTCGTCCTACGAGCAGTACTTC. Translating it yields CASSLVDTSSYEQYF.

The genes are TRBV4-1 and TRBJ1-1; weak D call: TRBD1 (5 bases). Trimming shortened V by 4 bases and J by 5 bases, and 11 bases separated the two germline ends. CDR1 is MGHRA, CDR2 YSYEKL, per germline. This CDR3 comprises 13 residues. CDR3 sequence: CASSPQRGTEAFF. DNA for the CDR3: TGCGCCAGCAGCCCTCAGAGGGGTACTGAAGCTTTCTTT.

This clone was seen just once. The rearrangement joins TRBV5-1 to TRBJ1-4, with 11 positions matching TRBD1. Per the germline V gene, CDR1 is SGHRS and CDR2 is YFSETQ. J lost 7 bases, V lost 4 bases, and 6 bases had no gene match. This CDR3 is built from 15 residues. CDR3 sequence (DNA): TGCGCCAGCAGCCTCGCCGGGACAGGGGGTGAAAAACTGTTTTTT. It translates to CASSLAGTGGEKLFF.

The chain uses TRBV11-2 and TRBJ2-4; no reliable D call. Trimming stripped 5 bases from V and 8 bases from J, with 10 bases between. This CDR3 contains 12 residues. Germline V gives CDR1 SGHAT, CDR2 FQNNGV. CDR3 region: CASSLRVDIQYF. The CDR3 coding sequence is TGTGCCAGCAGCCTCCGGGTGGACATTCAGTACTTC.

CDR3 in amino acids: CASSSVARLEAFF. The CDR3 DNA follows: TGTGCCAGCAGCTCCGTGGCCCGACTTGAAGCTTTCTTT. The chain carries TRBV11-2 and TRBJ1-1; D unclear. From germline, CDR1 is SGHAT and CDR2 FQNNGV. V lost 4 bases and J lost 7, with 13 bases in between. The CDR3 loop spans 13 amino acids.

The chain employs TRBV11-2 and TRBJ2-5; D gene unclear. V was shortened by 3 bases and J by 3 bases, with 8 bases between the two germline ends. The germline V gene encodes CDR1 SGHAT and CDR2 FQNNGV. There are 13 residues in the CDR3. The CDR3 nucleotides read TGTGCCAGCAGCTTCGGAGTAGAAGAGACCCAGTACTTC. Its protein is CASSFGVEETQYF. Together with reference TRBV11-2 and TRBJ2-5, the CDR3 gives the full variable domain: EAGVAQSPRYKIIEKRQSVAFWCNPISGHATLYWYQQILGQGPKLLIQFQNNGVVDDSQLPKDRFSAERLKGVDSTLKIQPAKLEDSAVYLCASSFGVEETQYFGPGTRLLVL.

This chain uses TRBV2 with TRBJ1-4; no clear D gene. CDR3 size: 13 residues. V was trimmed by 8 bases and J by 4 bases, leaving 11 bases between them. From germline, CDR1 is SNHLY and CDR2 FYNNEI. CDR3 DNA: TGTGCCAGCTGCTCACGGATTAATGAAAAACTGTTTTTT. It is translated as CASCSRINEKLFF.

The chain is built from TRBV9 and TRBJ2-1; 14 bases are shared with TRBD2. The V gene's germline CDR1 is SGDLS and CDR2 YYNGEE. The V segment lost 4 bases and the J segment 5 bases; nucleotides outside the gene matches: 5. The CDR3 loop spans 16 amino acids. The CDR3 coding sequence is TGTGCCAGCAGCACCCTGACTAGCGGGAGGGACAATGAGCAGTTCTTC. This gives the protein CASSTLTSGRDNEQFF.

The CDR3 sequence: CASREGSSTQSRANVLTF. The CDR3 DNA sequence: TGTGCAAGTCGCGAGGGTAGCTCCACACAAAGTCGGGCCAACGTCCTGACTTTC. The chain combines TRBV12-2 with TRBJ2-6; TRBD2 is taken as the D call from the table, unchecked against the DNA. TRBV12-2 is described as a pseudogene. The CDR3 runs to 18 residues.

V usage is TRBV4-1 and J usage is TRBJ2-3; 8 bases are a match to TRBD2. There are 16 residues in the CDR3. Germline V lookup: CDR1 MGHRA, CDR2 YSYEKL. Unmatched junction bases numbered 7, after V lost 0 bases and J lost 5 bases. CDR3 residues: CASSQDYGRAIDTQYF. CDR3 DNA sequence: TGCGCCAGCAGCCAAGATTACGGGAGGGCCATAGATACGCAGTATTTT.

The CDR3: CASSEGDTDTEAFF. The CDR3 DNA reads TGTGCCAGCAGTGAGGGGGATACGGACACTGAAGCTTTCTTT. This chain connects TRBV2 to TRBJ1-1; maybe TRBD1 (5 bases). This CDR3 contains 14 residues. The V gene's germline CDR1 is SNHLY and CDR2 FYNNEI. Trimming cost V 3 bases and J 3 bases, with 11 bases left between them.

The V and J genes are TRBV6-5 and TRBJ2-1, with 7 nucleotides matching TRBD2. CDR3 length equals 14 residues. Germline V CDR1 and CDR2: MNHEY, SVGAGI. With V trimmed by 4 bases and J by 6 bases, 6 bases remained unmatched. This CDR3 is CASSLGGRGNEQFF. CDR3 DNA sequence: TGTGCCAGCAGTTTGGGGGGGAGGGGCAATGAGCAGTTCTTC.

This chain joins TRBV5-1 and TRBJ1-4, with D tentatively TRBD1 (6 bases). The CDR3 covers 15 residues. Trimming stripped 6 bases from V and 2 bases from J, with 14 bases between. Germline assignment: CDR1 SGHRS and CDR2 YFSETQ. Written as DNA, the CDR3 is TGCGCCAGCACCCAGGGGTCGGGGACTAATGAAAAACTGTTTTTT. Translation gives CASTQGSGTNEKLFF.

The chain couples TRBV11-2 to TRBJ1-6; D gene ambiguous. The CDR3 runs to 13 residues. Deletions cut 0 bases from V and 10 bases from J, with 7 bases between. CDR1 and CDR2 (germline): SGHAT, FQNNGV. The CDR3 nucleotides are TGTGCCAGCAGCTTAGATTGGCCCTCACCCCTCCACTTT. Translating gives CASSLDWPSPLHF.

The chain joins TRBV7-9 to TRBJ1-5; possibly TRBD1 for D (5 bases). The germline V gene encodes CDR1 SEHNR and CDR2 FQNEAQ (reference sequence). V was clipped by 5 bases and J by 4 bases, with 15 bases between them. There are 15 residues in the CDR3. As DNA, the CDR3 is TGTGCCAGCAGCCCCATATCCGGGGGTAATCAGCCCCAGCATTTT. Encoded protein: CASSPISGGNQPQHF.

The rearrangement uses TRBV6-1 and TRBJ2-3; 9 positions match TRBD1. Germline CDR1 is MNHNS and CDR2 is SASEGT. Trimming at V came to 1 base and at J to 0 bases, leaving 2 bases not matched to a gene. The CDR3 spans 16 residues. The CDR3 region has the DNA TGTGCCAGCAGTGAAGGGACAGGGGTTAGCACAGATACGCAGTATTTT. The encoded protein is CASSEGTGVSTDTQYF.

The V call is TRBV7-9, the J call TRBJ2-4, with 9 bases that match TRBD2. V lost 1 base, J lost 0 bases, and 4 bases stayed unmatched. CDR1 and CDR2 (germline): SEHNR, FQNEAQ (reference sequence). This CDR3 spans 17 amino acids. This CDR3 reads CASSLVGGRVAKNIQYF. The CDR3 nucleotides are TGTGCCAGCAGCTTAGTTGGCGGGAGGGTAGCCAAAAACATTCAGTACTTC.

This clone was seen only once. This chain joins TRBV28 and TRBJ2-1; D perhaps matches TRBD2 (6 bases). This CDR3 is 15 amino acids long. V was shortened by 10 bases and J by 7 bases, with 23 bases between the two germline ends. Germline CDR1 is MDHEN and CDR2 is SYDVKM. CDR3 region: CATEGSGPGINEQFF. In DNA form, the CDR3 reads TGTGCCACTGAGGGGAGCGGGCCGGGGATAAATGAGCAGTTCTTC.

This clone appeared a single time. The chain recombines TRBV5-8 with TRBJ2-5; D is uncertain. CDR3 length equals 12 residues. V was shortened by 0 bases and J by 5 bases, with 5 bases between the two germline ends. Germline V gene lookup returns CDR1 SGHTS and CDR2 YDEGEE. In DNA, the CDR3 is TGTGCCAGCAGCTTGGAAGGCGAGACCCAGTACTTC. Its protein is CASSLEGETQYF.

This chain links TRBV19 with TRBJ2-2; TRBD1 is a possible D gene (5 bases). The ends were cut back, 5 bases at V and 0 bases at J, with 7 bases in the middle. The V gene's germline CDR1 is LNHDA and CDR2 SQIVND (reference sequence). This CDR3 is 14 amino acids long. The CDR3 bases are TGTGCCAGTAGTGGGGCGGCGAACACCGGGGAGCTGTTTTTT. Its translation is CASSGAANTGELFF. Looking up the rest from reference TRBV19 and TRBJ2-2 gives the full variable domain: DGGITQSPKYLFRKEGQNVTLSCEQNLNHDAMYWYRQDPGQGLRLIYYSQIVNDFQKGDIAEGYSVSREKKESFPLTVTSAQKNPTAFYLCASSGAANTGELFFGEGSRLTVL.

This clone appeared once. The V call is TRBV15, the J call TRBJ2-4, with D unresolved. This CDR3 is built from 15 residues. Trimming stripped 3 bases from V and 3 bases from J, with 12 bases between. The germline CDR1 and CDR2 sequences are LNHNV and YYDKDF (reference sequence). The CDR3 here is CATSRAQAGKNIQYF. The CDR3 DNA sequence: TGTGCCACCAGCAGGGCCCAGGCAGGCAAAAACATTCAGTACTTC.

The V call is TRBV20-1, the J call TRBJ1-4; D possibly corresponds to TRBD1 (5 bases). The CDR3 sequence is 11 residues long. In germline, CDR1 is DFQATT, CDR2 SNEGSKA (reference sequence). With 6 bases removed from V and 8 bases from J, the gap between germline ends came to 10 bases. CDR3: CSAQGGEKLFF. The CDR3 coding sequence is TGCAGTGCGCAGGGTGGCGAAAAACTGTTTTTT.

The rearrangement links TRBV28 to TRBJ1-2, with no clear D. Germline CDR1 is MDHEN and CDR2 is SYDVKM. The CDR3 runs 14 residues. V was clipped by 6 bases and J by 4 bases, with 15 bases between them. CDR3 in DNA: TGTGCCAGCAGCCCCTCCCAGGCGCGCTATGGCTACACCTTC. Translation: CASSPSQARYGYTF.

The genes are TRBV5-6 and TRBJ1-1; D might be TRBD1 (5 bases). Germline V lookup: CDR1 SGHDT, CDR2 YYEEEE. The CDR3 covers 15 residues. Trimming took off 3 bases at V and 0 bases at J, with 12 bases between the two ends. The chain's CDR3 is CASSSTDMMNTEAFF. CDR3 sequence (DNA): TGTGCCAGCAGCTCGACAGATATGATGAACACTGAAGCTTTCTTT.

This clone turned up a few times. The V call is TRBV4-2, the J call TRBJ1-5; TRBD1 matches 8 bases. This CDR3 is 16 amino acids long. The trim removed 0 bases at V and 5 bases at J, leaving 6 bases unmatched. In germline, CDR1 is LGHNA, CDR2 YNFKEQ. The CDR3 bases are TGTGCCAGCAGCCAAGACCCCGACAGGGGAGATCAGCCCCAGCATTTT. It specifies CASSQDPDRGDQPQHF.

The V and J genes are TRBV5-1 and TRBJ2-4; possible D gene TRBD2, 6 bases. Per germline, CDR1 SGHRS and CDR2 YFSETQ. V lost 3 bases to trimming and J lost 3 bases, with 13 bases between them. The CDR3 runs to 15 residues. The DNA for the CDR3 is TGCGCCAGCAGCTCGTCAGCGGAGGGCAAAAACATTCAGTACTTC. This codes for CASSSSAEGKNIQYF. The full variable domain, its missing parts supplied by reference TRBV5-1 and TRBJ2-4, is KAGVTQTPRYLIKTRGQQVTLSCSPISGHRSVSWYQQTPGQGLQFLFEYFSETQRNKGNFPGRFSGRQFSNSRSEMNVSTLELGDSALYLCASSSSAEGKNIQYFGAGTRLSVL.

The rearrangement joins TRBV11-3 to TRBJ2-2; D is possibly TRBD1 (7 bases). This CDR3 is built from 15 residues. V was trimmed by 5 bases and J by 3 bases, leaving 13 bases between them. The germline V gene has CDR1 SGHNT and CDR2 YENEEA. In nucleotides, the CDR3 is TGTGCCAGCAGCCCTGGCGGGACAGACACCGGGGAGCTGTTTTTT. It is translated as CASSPGGTDTGELFF.

The rearrangement links TRBV28 to TRBJ2-3; tentatively, D is TRBD2 (6 bases). In germline, CDR1 is MDHEN, CDR2 SYDVKM. This CDR3 has 14 residues. V gave up 7 bases and J gave up 4 bases, with 15 bases separating them. CDR3 amino acids: CASILALGADTQYF. DNA for the CDR3: TGTGCCAGCATTCTAGCGTTAGGGGCAGATACGCAGTATTTT.

The V call is TRBV12-5, the J call TRBJ1-1; TRBD1 is a possible D gene (5 bases). V gave up 4 bases and J gave up 4 bases, with 22 bases separating them. The CDR3 loop spans 17 amino acids. Germline-derived CDR1 and CDR2 are LGHNT and FRNRAP. The DNA of the CDR3 is TGTGCTAGTGGTTCAGCAGGGCGAGTGGGTTACGGCACTGAAGCTTTCTTT. It codes for CASGSAGRVGYGTEAFF. Full variable domain (missing parts from reference TRBV12-5 and TRBJ1-1): DARVTQTPRHKVTEMGQEVTMRCQPILGHNTVFWYRQTMMQGLELLAYFRNRAPLDDSGMPKDRFSAEMPDATLATLKIQPSEPRDSAVYFCASGSAGRVGYGTEAFFGQGTRLTVV.

This clone was detected once. The chain is built from TRBV6-1 and TRBJ2-1; TRBD2 aligns across 11 bases. CDR1 and CDR2 from the germline V gene are MNHNS and SASEGT. V lost 5 bases and J lost 11; bases outside the gene matches: 8. The length of the CDR3 is 14 residues. CDR3 nucleotides: TGTGCCAGCAGTTTGACTAGCGGGGCCTTACAGCAGTTCTTC. It codes for CASSLTSGALQQFF.

The CDR3 protein is CASSYIQGDPSQYF. CDR3 coding DNA: TGTGCCAGCAGTTACATACAGGGAGACCCATCGCAGTATTTT. This chain uses TRBV6-5 with TRBJ2-3, with D possibly being TRBD1 (6 bases). V shed 2 bases and J shed 10 bases, with 16 bases lying between them. Looked up from germline, CDR1 is MNHEY and CDR2 is SVGAGI. The CDR3 has 14 amino acids.